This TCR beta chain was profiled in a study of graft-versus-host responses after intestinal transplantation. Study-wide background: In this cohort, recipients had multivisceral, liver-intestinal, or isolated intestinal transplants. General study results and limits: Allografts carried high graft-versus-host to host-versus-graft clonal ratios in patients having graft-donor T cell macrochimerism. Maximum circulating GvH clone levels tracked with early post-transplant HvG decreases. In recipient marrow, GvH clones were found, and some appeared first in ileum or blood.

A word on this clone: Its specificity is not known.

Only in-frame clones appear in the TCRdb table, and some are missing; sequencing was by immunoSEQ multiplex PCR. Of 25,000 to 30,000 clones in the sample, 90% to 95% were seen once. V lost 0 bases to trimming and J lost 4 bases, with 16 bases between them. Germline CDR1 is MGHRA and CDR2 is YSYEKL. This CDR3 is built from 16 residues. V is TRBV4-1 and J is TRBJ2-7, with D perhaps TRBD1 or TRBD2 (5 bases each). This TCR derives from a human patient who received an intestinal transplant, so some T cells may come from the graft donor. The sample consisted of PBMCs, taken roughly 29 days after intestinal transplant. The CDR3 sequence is CASSQDLPGPGYEQYF. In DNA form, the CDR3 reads TGCGCCAGCAGCCAAGATCTACCGGGGCCGGGATACGAGCAGTACTTC.